One and the same sample provided the 27 T cell receptor beta chains below, sequenced in a study of cytomegalovirus exposure and HLA in healthy donors. The PCR ran on 60 Vbeta and 13 Jbeta primers. The table came from immunoSEQ multiplex PCR; TCRdb's copy has only in-frame clones and leaves some out. The data contain around 99,000 clones, about 77% of them seen just once; the ten biggest clones take up around 3.6%. The sample consisted of PBMCs. The source of these receptors is a man aged 40-55 years in good health and CMV-seronegative.

This clone was counted only a few times. This rearrangement joins TRBV5-3 to TRBJ1-2, with 9 bases fitting TRBD1. TRBV5-3 is an open reading frame whose function is uncertain. The CDR3 extends over 13 amino acids. The J segment lost 2 bases and the V segment lost 9 bases, leaving 5 bases of the junction unmatched. CDR3 region: CANRDRENYGYTF. The CDR3 DNA reads as TGTGCCAACAGGGACAGGGAGAACTATGGCTACACCTTC.

This chain uses TRBV9 with TRBJ2-2; a weak D match, TRBD2 (5 bases). Trimming removed 3 bases at V and 3 bases at J, with 9 bases between. The CDR3 has 14 residues. Germline V gives CDR1 SGDLS, CDR2 YYNGEE. This CDR3 reads CASSDPRDTGELFF. In DNA, the CDR3 is TGTGCCAGCAGCGATCCGCGGGACACCGGGGAGCTGTTTTTT.

This clone was observed a few times. The chain employs TRBV4-1 and TRBJ1-6; 7 nucleotides agree with TRBD1. Germline assignment: CDR1 MGHRA and CDR2 YSYEKL. The CDR3 runs to 18 residues. V lost 4 bases and J lost 7; bases outside the gene matches: 16. The CDR3 DNA sequence: TGCGCCAGCAGCCCAGCACGTTCACAGGGGCGAGTCAATTCACCCCTCCACTTT. Its protein is CASSPARSQGRVNSPLHF.

The J gene is TRBJ2-3, the V gene TRBV30, with D possibly being TRBD2 (5 bases). Trimming removed 5 bases from V and 1 base from J, with 10 bases in between. The CDR3 runs to 13 residues. The germline V gene encodes CDR1 GTSNPN and CDR2 SVGIG (reference sequence). CDR3 residues: CAWSREGTDTQYF. The CDR3, as DNA: TGTGCCTGGTCACGGGAAGGCACAGATACGCAGTATTTT. The full variable domain, completed using reference TRBV30 and TRBJ2-3, is SQTIHQWPATLVQPVGSPLSLECTVEGTSNPNLYWYRQAAGRGLQLLFYSVGIGQISSEVPQNLSASRPQDRQFILSSKKLLLSDSGFYLCAWSREGTDTQYFGPGTRLTVL.

V is TRBV5-1 and J is TRBJ2-7; 8 positions agree with TRBD1. CDR3 size: 12 residues. The V segment lost 4 bases and the J segment 12 bases; nucleotides outside the gene matches: 9. Germline V gene data show CDR1 as SGHRS and CDR2 as YFSETQ. The CDR3 nucleotides are TGCGCCAGCAGCAACGACAGGGGCCGGGGGTACTTC. As protein: CASSNDRGRGYF.

The chain has TRBV6-5 and TRBJ2-7; 11 bases agree with TRBD2. V lost 4 bases, J lost 12 bases, and 14 bases stayed unmatched. CDR3 length: 15 amino acids. Germline V gives CDR1 MNHEY, CDR2 SVGAGI. DNA of the CDR3: TGTGCCAGCAGTTCCCCCGGGACTAGCGGCTTGTCGTGGTACTTC. Residues: CASSSPGTSGLSWYF.

The chain uses TRBV5-1 and TRBJ2-1; possible D gene TRBD1, 5 bases. Trimming removed 4 bases from V and 7 bases from J, with 12 bases in between. Germline values: CDR1 SGHRS, CDR2 YFSETQ. CDR3 size: 13 residues. As DNA, the CDR3 is TGCGCCAGCAGCCCGATAGCAGGGAATGAGCAGTTCTTC. Translated: CASSPIAGNEQFF.

CDR3 nucleotides: TGTGCCAGTAGTCTCGGACAGGGGGCGGCCAACGTCCTGACTTTC. Translation gives CASSLGQGAANVLTF. This sequence joins TRBV19 and TRBJ2-6; 11 nucleotides line up with TRBD1. J lost 6 bases, V lost 5 bases, and 3 bases had no gene match. CDR3 length: 15 amino acids. In germline, CDR1 is LNHDA, CDR2 SQIVND (reference sequence).

This sequence joins TRBV28 and TRBJ2-2; D unclear. The germline gives CDR1 MDHEN, CDR2 SYDVKM. V lost 4 bases, J lost 2 bases, and 5 bases lay in between. The CDR3 extends over 13 amino acids. CDR3 in amino acids: CASSYQNTGELFF. The CDR3 DNA sequence: TGTGCCAGCAGTTATCAAAACACCGGGGAGCTGTTTTTT.

The chain uses TRBV2 and TRBJ1-2; D is perhaps TRBD1 (5 bases). Per germline, CDR1 SNHLY and CDR2 FYNNEI. The CDR3 runs 14 residues. The V end lost 3 bases, the J end lost 5 bases, and 13 bases lay between the germline ends. The CDR3 DNA is TGTGCCAGCAGTGACGCCCGGGCAGGGTATGGCTACACCTTC. Translating it yields CASSDARAGYGYTF.

In this sample, this clone turned up a few times. The CDR3 reads CASSEGQGGEKLFF. The CDR3 DNA reads TGCGCCAGCAGCGAGGGACAGGGTGGCGAAAAACTGTTTTTT. The gene calls are TRBV5-1 and TRBJ1-4; 9 bases fit TRBD1. The CDR3 runs to 14 residues. CDR1 is SGHRS, CDR2 YFSETQ, per germline. V was pared by 4 bases and J by 8 bases, with 6 bases of the junction left unmatched.

This chain links TRBV30 with TRBJ2-2, with D possibly matching TRBD2 (5 bases). The CDR3 is made up of 12 amino acids. The germline V gene encodes CDR1 GTSNPN and CDR2 SVGIG (reference sequence). Trimming removed 2 bases from V and 7 bases from J, with 8 bases in between. CDR3 in DNA: TGTGCCTGGAGTATAGGGAGCGGGGAGCTGTTTTTT. Translation: CAWSIGSGELFF.

The chain is built from TRBV7-8 and TRBJ2-2; the match to TRBD1 covers 9 bases. The germline gives CDR1 SGHVS, CDR2 FQNEAQ. The CDR3 is 15 amino acids. J lost 2 bases, V lost 5 bases, and 3 bases had no gene match. CDR3 DNA: TGTGCCAGCAGCCCGGACAGGGGTAACACCGGGGAGCTGTTTTTT. It encodes CASSPDRGNTGELFF.

The chain carries TRBV28 and TRBJ2-7; D unclear. CDR1 is MDHEN and CDR2 is SYDVKM in the germline V gene. Trimming pared 6 bases from V and 4 bases from J, leaving 10 bases between. This CDR3 has 12 residues. CDR3 loop: CASSPHQYEQYF. The CDR3 region has the DNA TGTGCCAGCAGCCCCCATCAGTACGAGCAGTACTTC.

Details on this clone: The same CDR3 can be traced to other DNA sequences in this sample. The rearrangement joins TRBV4-1 to TRBJ1-3; 7 positions match TRBD1. With V trimmed by 4 bases and J by 3 bases, 6 bases remained unmatched. Germline V lookup: CDR1 MGHRA, CDR2 YSYEKL. The CDR3 consists of 15 residues. The CDR3: CASSLTRDSGNTIYF. CDR3 DNA: TGCGCCAGCAGCCTGACTCGGGACAGTGGAAACACCATATATTTT.

J is TRBJ1-4 and V is TRBV5-1; TRBD1 matches at 9 bases. The J segment lost 5 bases and the V segment lost 4 bases, leaving 9 bases of the junction unmatched. CDR1 is SGHRS, CDR2 YFSETQ, per germline. The CDR3 consists of 16 residues. The CDR3 coding sequence is TGCGCCAGCAGCCTACAGGGGGCCGGGGGGAATGAAAAACTGTTTTTT. It specifies CASSLQGAGGNEKLFF.

This chain joins TRBV5-1 and TRBJ2-7; D might be TRBD2 (6 bases). Germline values: CDR1 SGHRS, CDR2 YFSETQ. This CDR3 spans 15 amino acids. The ends were cut back, 0 bases at V and 3 bases at J, with 13 bases in the middle. The CDR3 loop reads CASSLGRGVGYEQYF. In nucleotides, the CDR3 is TGCGCCAGCAGCTTGGGGCGGGGTGTTGGCTACGAGCAGTACTTC.

The V gene is TRBV6-1, the J gene TRBJ2-7, with D uncertain. Deletions cut 8 bases from V and 4 bases from J, with 6 bases between. CDR3 size: 10 residues. Germline V gene data show CDR1 as MNHNS and CDR2 as SASEGT. The CDR3 DNA follows: TGTGCCAGCGCTAATTACGAGCAGTACTTC. As protein: CASANYEQYF.

The chain uses TRBV4-2 and TRBJ2-2; 13 positions agree with TRBD2. V shed 4 bases, J shed 6 bases, and the junction held 2 bases outside the gene matches. In germline, CDR1 is LGHNA, CDR2 YNFKEQ. The CDR3 runs 15 residues. The CDR3 region is CASSLGTSGAGELFF. The CDR3 bases are TGTGCCAGCAGCCTGGGGACTAGCGGGGCCGGGGAGCTGTTTTTT.

This clone was counted a few times. The sample contains more than one DNA sequence encoding this CDR3. The V call is TRBV5-4, the J call TRBJ2-1, with 8 positions matching TRBD1. The trim removed 4 bases at V and 5 bases at J, leaving 11 bases unmatched. The germline V gene has CDR1 SGHNT and CDR2 YYREEE (reference sequence). The CDR3 runs to 16 residues. The CDR3 nucleotides read TGTGCCAGCAGCACTCGACAGGGGCTCTTCAACAATGAGCAGTTCTTC. It encodes CASSTRQGLFNNEQFF.

The rearrangement links TRBV7-2 to TRBJ2-7; TRBD1 matches 7 bases. CDR1 is SGHTA and CDR2 is FQGNSA in the germline V gene. The junction had 2 bases not matched to a gene; V was cut back by 3 bases and J by 6 bases. CDR3 size: 12 residues. This chain's CDR3 is CASSLRGREQYF. The DNA of the CDR3 is TGTGCCAGCAGCTTGAGGGGGCGCGAGCAGTACTTC.

This chain uses TRBV10-2 with TRBJ1-5; 8 bases agree with TRBD1. The CDR3 length is 15 residues. Germline loops: CDR1 WSHSY, CDR2 SAAADI. V lost 0 bases and J lost 7; bases outside the gene matches: 5. In DNA, the CDR3 is TGCGCCAGCAGTGAGTCGTCAGGGGGCGACCAGCCCCAGCATTTT. Protein sequence: CASSESSGGDQPQHF.

The chain recombines TRBV11-2 with TRBJ1-6; TRBD1 matches at 7 bases. This CDR3 is 16 amino acids long. V was clipped by 4 bases and J by 9 bases; unmatched bases: 12. Germline V gives CDR1 SGHAT, CDR2 FQNNGV. The CDR3 DNA sequence: TGTGCCAGCAGCTATGGGTTTACAGGGGCCGCTTCACCCCTCCACTTT. This translates into CASSYGFTGAASPLHF.

This chain joins TRBV29-1 and TRBJ2-1; 7 nucleotides line up with TRBD1. Germline loops: CDR1 SQVTM, CDR2 ANQGSEA. Losses at the gene ends were 5 bases for V and 7 bases for J; bases not matched to a gene: 8. The CDR3 spans 13 residues. Here the CDR3 DNA reads TGCAGCGTTTTTAGGGACAGCTGGAATGAGCAGTTCTTC. This translates into CSVFRDSWNEQFF.

The rearrangement joins TRBV19 to TRBJ2-2; TRBD2 aligns across 12 bases. The germline V gene has CDR1 LNHDA and CDR2 SQIVND (reference sequence). Trimming cost V 5 bases and J 4 bases; bases outside gene matches: 5. The CDR3 has 16 residues. CDR3 protein: CASSLRTSGATGELFF. The CDR3 nucleotides read TGTGCCAGTAGTCTCAGGACTAGCGGGGCCACCGGGGAGCTGTTTTTT.

This clone showed up just once. The rearrangement joins TRBV12-5 to TRBJ2-5, with TRBD2 matching 7 bases. V shed 6 bases, J shed 5 bases, and the junction held 3 bases outside the gene matches. CDR3 length: 12 residues. Germline CDR1 LGHNT, CDR2 FRNRAP. The CDR3 DNA reads TGTGCTAGTGGAAGGCGGGAGGAGACCCAGTACTTC. This translates into CASGRREETQYF.

The chain joins TRBV9 to TRBJ2-1; D call uncertain. Germline CDR1 SGDLS, CDR2 YYNGEE. Deletions cut 0 bases from V and 4 bases from J, with 11 bases between. CDR3 length equals 15 residues. The CDR3 reads CASSVDPRRYNEQFF. In DNA, the CDR3 is TGTGCCAGCAGCGTAGACCCCCGTCGGTACAATGAGCAGTTCTTC.